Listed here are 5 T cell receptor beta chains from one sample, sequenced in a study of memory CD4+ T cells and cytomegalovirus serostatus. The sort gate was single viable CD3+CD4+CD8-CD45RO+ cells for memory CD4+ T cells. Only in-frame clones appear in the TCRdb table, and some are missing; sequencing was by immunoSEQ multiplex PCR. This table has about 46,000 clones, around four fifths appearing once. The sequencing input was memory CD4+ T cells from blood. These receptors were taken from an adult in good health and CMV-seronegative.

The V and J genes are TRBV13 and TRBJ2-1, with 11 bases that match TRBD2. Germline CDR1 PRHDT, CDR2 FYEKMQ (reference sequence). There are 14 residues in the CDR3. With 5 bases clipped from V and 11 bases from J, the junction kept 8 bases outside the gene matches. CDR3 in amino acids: CASSPVAGGAKQFF. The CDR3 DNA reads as TGTGCCAGCAGCCCGGTAGCGGGGGGGGCAAAGCAGTTCTTC.

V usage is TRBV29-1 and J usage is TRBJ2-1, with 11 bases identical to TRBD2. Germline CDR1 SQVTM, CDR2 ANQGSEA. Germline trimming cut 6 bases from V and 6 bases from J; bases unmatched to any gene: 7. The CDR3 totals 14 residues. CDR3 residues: CSVALAGVGNEQFF. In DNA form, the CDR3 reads TGCAGCGTCGCACTAGCGGGGGTTGGCAATGAGCAGTTCTTC.

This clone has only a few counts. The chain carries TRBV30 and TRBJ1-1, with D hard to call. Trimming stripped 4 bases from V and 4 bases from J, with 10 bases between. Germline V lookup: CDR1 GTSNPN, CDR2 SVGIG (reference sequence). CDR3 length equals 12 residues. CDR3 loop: CAWKRAGTEAFF. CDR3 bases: TGTGCCTGGAAACGGGCGGGCACTGAAGCTTTCTTT. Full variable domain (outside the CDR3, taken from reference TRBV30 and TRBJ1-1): SQTIHQWPATLVQPVGSPLSLECTVEGTSNPNLYWYRQAAGRGLQLLFYSVGIGQISSEVPQNLSASRPQDRQFILSSKKLLLSDSGFYLCAWKRAGTEAFFGQGTRLTVV.

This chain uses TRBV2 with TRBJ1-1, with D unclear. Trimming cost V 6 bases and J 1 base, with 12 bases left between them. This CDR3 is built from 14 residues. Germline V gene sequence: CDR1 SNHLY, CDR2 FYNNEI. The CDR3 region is CASSQTIKNTEAFF. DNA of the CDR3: TGTGCCAGCAGCCAGACAATTAAGAACACTGAAGCTTTCTTT.

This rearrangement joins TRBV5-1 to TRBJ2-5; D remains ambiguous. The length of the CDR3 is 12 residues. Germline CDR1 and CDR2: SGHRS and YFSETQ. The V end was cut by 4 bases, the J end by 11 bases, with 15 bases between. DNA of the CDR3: TGCGCCAGCAGCGTACCGACGCCGGAGCAGTACTTC. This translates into CASSVPTPEQYF.